These 2 T cell receptor beta chains originate from one sample sequenced in a study of cytomegalovirus exposure and HLA in healthy donors. The study ran its PCR with 60 Vbeta and 13 Jbeta primers. Assay: immunoSEQ multiplex PCR; the TCRdb copy retains only in-frame clones and omits some. In the table there are 100,000 to 140,000 clones, 76% of which are singletons. Sequencing was carried out using PBMCs. These receptors were taken from a man between 18 and 29 years old in good health and CMV-seronegative.

The V gene is TRBV7-8, the J gene TRBJ1-2, with 8 positions matching TRBD1. The CDR3 has 15 residues. V was clipped by 1 base and J by 4 bases; unmatched bases: 5. Germline V gene data show CDR1 as SGHVS and CDR2 as FQNEAQ. CDR3 residues: CASSLGQGARYGYTF. The CDR3 DNA reads as TGTGCCAGCAGCTTAGGGCAGGGGGCCCGCTATGGCTACACCTTC.

The V call is TRBV5-4, the J call TRBJ1-1; 10 bases match TRBD1. The germline CDR1 and CDR2 sequences are SGHNT and YYREEE (reference sequence). The CDR3 extends over 15 amino acids. The junction had 3 bases not matched to a gene; V was cut back by 2 bases and J by 2 bases. As DNA, the CDR3 is TGTGCCAGCAGCTTTTGGACAGGGGGTAACACTGAAGCTTTCTTT. Translation: CASSFWTGGNTEAFF.